This TCR beta chain is drawn from a study of cytomegalovirus exposure and HLA in healthy donors. Study observations and caveats: Differences between HLA loci emerged in a later analysis of TCR association rates, with DRB1 most and HLA-C fewest.

Primers for the PCR totalled 60 Vbeta and 13 Jbeta. Method: immunoSEQ multiplex PCR; TCRdb's copy keeps in-frame clones and lacks some. The repertoire holds some 98,000 clones, with about 81% as singletons. In regard to this clone: Its antigen remains unknown.

Trimming left V 8 bases short and J 4 bases short, with 14 bases between. The CDR3 runs 14 residues. In germline, CDR1 is SNHLY, CDR2 FYNNEI. The TCR comes from a middle-aged man in good health and CMV-seronegative. V and J are TRBV2 and TRBJ1-4; D not resolved. Sequences were obtained from PBMCs. In DNA, the CDR3 is TGTGCCAGCCGAGTACAACGGGTTAATGAAAAACTGTTTTTT. Amino acids: CASRVQRVNEKLFF.